These 18 T cell receptor beta chains originate from one sample sequenced in a study of quantifying T cell responses using KT2 cells. Across the whole study: cDNA was made from DNase-treated RNA using alpha and beta constant primers.

Each cDNA got a UMI-containing oligo ligated at its 3' end. First-round PCR used three to four cycles and beta primers RC1.1 and RC1.2 covering TRBC1 and TRBC2. Via MiXCR, TCRdb re-called the UMI-ligation and nested PCR reads, giving one row per CDR3 protein. This sample has more than 55,000 distinct CDR3 sequences, with about 12% found just once. Sequencing was carried out using PBMCs spiked with cells of the T cell clone KT2. The receptors come from a human donor.

This clonotype showed up just a few times. The J gene is TRBJ1-1, the V gene TRBV6-2 or TRBV6-3, with 7 nucleotides matching TRBD1. CDR3 length: 15 residues. With V trimmed by 8 bases and J by 0 bases, 9 bases remained unmatched. Germline V gene sequence: CDR1 MNHEY, CDR2 SVGEGT. The CDR3 sequence is CASSLGQGVNTEAFF. The CDR3 DNA reads TGTGCCAGCTCCTTGGGGCAGGGGGTGAACACTGAAGCTTTCTTT.

This clonotype was detected a few times. V is TRBV6-6 and J is TRBJ1-6, with D uncertain. With 2 bases removed from V and 1 base from J, the gap between germline ends came to 15 bases. Looked up from germline, CDR1 is MNHNY and CDR2 is SVGAGI (reference sequence). The CDR3 consists of 18 residues. CDR3 sequence: CASSYDHPKGSYNSPLHF. CDR3 DNA: TGTGCCAGCAGTTACGACCACCCCAAGGGATCCTATAATTCACCCCTCCACTTT.

The V gene is TRBV12-3 or TRBV12-4, the J gene TRBJ2-7, with 9 positions matching TRBD1. With V trimmed by 6 bases and J by 11 bases, 23 bases remained unmatched. The length of the CDR3 is 17 residues. DNA of the CDR3: TGTGCCAGCAGCCGCGATCCTGGGACAGGGAGGCCTATAATTGAGTACTTC. It is translated as CASSRDPGTGRPIIEYF.

This chain joins TRBV7-6 and TRBJ2-5; D unresolved. CDR1 and CDR2 (germline): SGHVS, FNYEAQ. The V and J ends lost 1 base and 5 bases respectively, with 11 bases between them. The CDR3 length is 14 residues. Written as DNA, the CDR3 is TGTGCCAGCAGCTTAGGTACAGCCCGGGAGACCCAGTACTTC. Translation: CASSLGTARETQYF. Using reference TRBV7-6 and TRBJ2-5 for the parts outside the CDR3, the full variable domain is GAGVSQSPRYKVTKRGQDVALRCDPISGHVSLYWYRQALGQGPEFLTYFNYEAQQDKSGLPNDRFSAERPEGSISTLTIQRTEQRDSAMYRCASSLGTARETQYFGPGTRLLVL.

The chain recombines TRBV6-5 with TRBJ2-4; TRBD2 matches at 9 bases. Germline assignment: CDR1 MNHEY and CDR2 SVGAGI. V lost 5 bases and J lost 9; bases outside the gene matches: 8. This CDR3 comprises 14 residues. The CDR3 protein is CASSPGGRASIQYF. The CDR3 DNA is TGTGCCAGCAGTCCGGGCGGGAGGGCTTCCATTCAGTACTTC.

The chain joins TRBV27 to TRBJ2-7, with 12 bases identical to TRBD2. Germline CDR1 is MNHEY and CDR2 is SMNVEV (reference sequence). After removal of 5 bases from V and 5 bases from J, the junction contained 10 bases not matched to a gene. The CDR3 spans 16 residues. The CDR3 DNA reads as TGTGCCAGCAGTCCAGGAACTAGCGGGAGGTCCCACGAGCAGTACTTC. Translating it yields CASSPGTSGRSHEQYF.

This clonotype was seen repeatedly, ten times or more. The chain recombines TRBV30 with TRBJ1-6; D is unclear. Trimming left V 0 bases short and J 3 bases short, with 6 bases between. In germline, CDR1 is GTSNPN, CDR2 SVGIG (reference sequence). The CDR3 contains 14 residues. Here the CDR3 reads CAWSVANYNSPLHF. Written as DNA, the CDR3 is TGTGCCTGGAGTGTTGCGAACTATAATTCACCCCTCCACTTT.

At least ten counts were recorded for this clonotype. The chain carries TRBV6-2 or TRBV6-3 and TRBJ1-5; maybe TRBD1 (5 bases). CDR3 length equals 17 residues. V was clipped by 6 bases and J by 3 bases, with 21 bases between them. Looked up from germline, CDR1 is MNHEY and CDR2 is SVGEGT. The CDR3 nucleotides read TGTGCCAGCAGCCAGGGTGGCCCCAGAGGGGCCAATCAGCCCCAGCATTTT. Encoded protein: CASSQGGPRGANQPQHF.

This sequence joins TRBV6-2 or TRBV6-3 and TRBJ2-1, with TRBD2 matching over 10 bases. Germline CDR1 MNHEY, CDR2 SVGEGT. The CDR3 length is 14 residues. Trimming removed 3 bases from V and 10 bases from J; junction bases left unmatched: 6. The CDR3 sequence: CASSYSLAGVEQFF. CDR3 in DNA: TGTGCCAGCAGTTATAGCCTAGCGGGAGTCGAGCAGTTCTTC.

This clonotype turned up a few times. This chain joins TRBV5-1 and TRBJ2-2; maybe TRBD2 (6 bases). Germline V CDR1 and CDR2: SGHRS, YFSETQ. This CDR3 contains 17 residues. V lost 4 bases to trimming and J lost 4 bases, with 20 bases between them. In nucleotides, the CDR3 is TGCGCCAGCAGCCTACAACCGGGACTGGCAAGCACCGGGGAGCTGTTTTTT. Its protein product is CASSLQPGLASTGELFF. Combining the CDR3 with reference TRBV5-1 and TRBJ2-2 gives the whole variable domain KAGVTQTPRYLIKTRGQQVTLSCSPISGHRSVSWYQQTPGQGLQFLFEYFSETQRNKGNFPGRFSGRQFSNSRSEMNVSTLELGDSALYLCASSLQPGLASTGELFFGEGSRLTVL.

Only a few counts were recorded for this clonotype. The gene calls are TRBV20-1 and TRBJ2-5; a possible D gene is TRBD2 (6 bases). Trimming removed 5 bases at V and 0 bases at J, with 16 bases between. Germline V gene sequence: CDR1 DFQATT, CDR2 SNEGSKA (reference sequence). CDR3 size: 15 residues. This CDR3 is CSAPRVAEYQETQYF. In DNA form, the CDR3 reads TGCAGTGCTCCCAGAGTAGCGGAGTACCAAGAGACCCAGTACTTC.

V usage is TRBV7-2 and J usage is TRBJ2-7; 9 bases are a match to TRBD2. Trimming at V came to 0 bases and at J to 4 bases, leaving 7 bases not matched to a gene. From germline, CDR1 is SGHTA and CDR2 FQGNSA. The CDR3 runs to 16 residues. The CDR3 DNA sequence: TGTGCCAGCAGCTTAGCGAGTAGGGGACTAGCTTACGAGCAGTACTTC. This sequence encodes CASSLASRGLAYEQYF.

This clonotype was counted between two and nine times. J is TRBJ1-1 and V is TRBV5-4; 10 bases match TRBD1. Germline V lookup: CDR1 SGHNT, CDR2 YYREEE (reference sequence). The CDR3 length is 16 residues. With 5 bases clipped from V and 0 bases from J, the junction kept 7 bases outside the gene matches. CDR3 residues: CASRGGQGGLNTEAFF. In DNA, the CDR3 is TGTGCCAGCAGGGGCGGACAGGGGGGCTTGAACACTGAAGCTTTCTTT.

This clonotype was picked up a small number of times. The gene calls are TRBV30 and TRBJ1-1; D gene unclear. The CDR3 runs to 13 residues. Between the trimmed V and J ends, which lost 3 bases and 2 bases, there was a span of 10 bases. Germline lookup yields CDR1 GTSNPN and CDR2 SVGIG (reference sequence). Written as DNA, the CDR3 is TGTGCCTGGAGCCAACTCTCTAACACTGAAGCTTTCTTT. As protein: CAWSQLSNTEAFF.

Remarks on this clonotype: One end of the junction fails to match germline, which may point to a read error. The J gene is TRBJ2-7, the V gene TRBV20-1; 11 bases match TRBD2. The length of the CDR3 is 15 residues. The germline V gene encodes CDR1 DFQATT and CDR2 SNEGSKA (reference sequence). CDR3 nucleotides: TGCAGTGCTAGAGATGTTACTAGCGGGGGCTACGAGGAGTACTTC. Translated, it gives CSARDVTSGGYEEYF.

This clonotype showed up just a few times. The chain is built from TRBV7-8 and TRBJ2-1, with D perhaps assigned TRBD1 or TRBD2 (5 bases each). V gave up 4 bases and J gave up 10 bases, with 14 bases separating them. CDR3 length equals 13 residues. Germline-derived CDR1 and CDR2 are SGHVS and FQNEAQ. The CDR3 DNA sequence: TGTGCCAGCAGCTCCGGGGCGGGTAGGGAGCAGTTCTTC. Its protein product is CASSSGAGREQFF.

The chain joins TRBV3-1 to TRBJ1-2; D call uncertain. The CDR3 loop spans 15 amino acids. V lost 0 bases and J 6 bases, leaving 14 bases between the germline ends. Germline V CDR1 and CDR2: LGHDT, YNNKEL (reference sequence). The CDR3 loop reads CASSQEAGGLDGYTF. The CDR3 DNA reads TGTGCCAGCAGCCAAGAGGCTGGCGGGCTTGATGGCTACACCTTC.

The chain carries TRBV29-1 and TRBJ2-7; TRBD1 or TRBD2 may be the D gene (5 bases each). CDR3 size: 17 residues. Germline values: CDR1 SQVTM, CDR2 ANQGSEA. Trimming pared 1 base from V and 6 bases from J, leaving 25 bases between. CDR3 in amino acids: CSVEVGLRFGRVGEQYF. The CDR3 DNA reads as TGCAGCGTTGAAGTGGGGCTTAGATTTGGGCGGGTTGGCGAGCAGTACTTC.